These T cell receptor beta chains were read from a single sample in a study of blood T cell repertoires in COVID-19. Assay used: immunoSEQ multiplex PCR; TCRdb lists only in-frame clones, some missing. The profile shows tens of thousands of clones, 84% of them singletons. Sequencing was done on a sample of peripheral blood. These receptors were taken from a woman in her sixties or seventies with acute or convalescent COVID-19. Each CDR3 is given with its conserved first and last residue. D genes are given only for firm matches. Some rows have no size entry. The others give once, few or many, or a class for an expanded clone.

d_gene,abundance,j_gene,v_gene,CDR3nt,CDR3aa
TRBD1,-,TRBJ1-2,TRBV5-1,TGCGCCAGCTGCGTCCGGGACAGGGTAGATGGCTACACCTTC,CASCVRDRVDGYTF
TRBD1,-,TRBJ2-7,TRBV6-5,TGTGCCAGCAGTCGGACAGGGTACGAGCAGTACTTC,CASSRTGYEQYF
TRBD1,few,TRBJ1-3,TRBV19,TGTGCCAGTAGTATGACAGGGGTGGTTGGAAACACCATATATTTT,CASSMTGVVGNTIYF
-,-,TRBJ2-1,TRBV7-6,TGTGCCAGCAGCTTAGACCGGGGGGCGTGGGGAAATGAGCAGTTCTTC,CASSLDRGAWGNEQFF
-,-,TRBJ1-3,TRBV2,TGTGCCAGCAGACAGACTGGAAACACCATATATTTT,CASRQTGNTIYF
-,-,TRBJ1-3,TRBV12-3/TRBV12-4,TGTGCCAGCAGCACTGATCCGAACACCATATATTTT,CASSTDPNTIYF
TRBD1,-,TRBJ2-2,TRBV7-9,TGTGCCAGCAGCCCGGGGACAGGGAACACCGGGGAGCTGTTTTTT,CASSPGTGNTGELFF
-,-,TRBJ1-2,TRBV5-4,TGTGCCAGCAGCTTGGGGTACAATAACTATGGCTACACCTTC,CASSLGYNNYGYTF
TRBD1,-,TRBJ1-3,TRBV6-1,TGTGCCAGCAGTGAACCTTCCGGGACAGGGTTCGGAAACACCATATATTTT,CASSEPSGTGFGNTIYF
TRBD1,-,TRBJ2-3,TRBV10-1,TGCGCCAGCAGCACAGACAGGGGTCGGGCAGATACGCAGTATTTT,CASSTDRGRADTQYF
TRBD1,-,TRBJ1-2,TRBV2,TGTGCCAGCAGTAACCAGGGGGCGAACTATGGCTACACCTTC,CASSNQGANYGYTF
TRBD1,-,TRBJ1-4,TRBV6-5,TGTGCCAGCAGCAAGGACAGGAGTAATGAAAAACTGTTTTTT,CASSKDRSNEKLFF
TRBD1,medium-sized,TRBJ1-2,TRBV15,TGTGCCACCAGCAGCGCGCGACAGGGCCTTTATGGCTACACCTTC,CATSSARQGLYGYTF
-,-,TRBJ2-7,TRBV5-1,TGCGCCAGCAGCTTGGTCGGAGGCGGGTCCTACGAGCAGTACTTC,CASSLVGGGSYEQYF
TRBD1,-,TRBJ1-5,TRBV19,TGTGCCACCAGGATGACAGGGGGCCAGCCCCAGCATTTT,CATRMTGGQPQHF
TRBD1,-,TRBJ1-5,TRBV6-5,TGTGCCAGCAGGGGGACAGCTAACAATCAGCCCCAGCATTTT,CASRGTANNQPQHF
TRBD1,once,TRBJ1-5,TRBV6-2/TRBV6-3,TGTGCCAGCAGTTACTTCCGAGGACAGGGGGCCGGACAGCCCCAGCATTTT,CASSYFRGQGAGQPQHF
TRBD1,-,TRBJ1-2,TRBV19,TGTGCCAGTATCCTGACAGGGAGCTATGGCTACACCTTC,CASILTGSYGYTF
TRBD2,-,TRBJ2-1,TRBV4-2,TGTGCCAGCAGCTCCACCGGGACTATCAATGAGCAGTTCTTC,CASSSTGTINEQFF
TRBD2,-,TRBJ2-6,TRBV7-2,TGTGCCAGCAGCTTCCTCGGGGGGGCCCGTGGGGCCAACGTCCTGACTTTC,CASSFLGGARGANVLTF
TRBD2,once,TRBJ2-3,TRBV6-1,TGTGCCAGCAGTGAGCGGGGGGACCCAGATACGCAGTATTTT,CASSERGDPDTQYF
-,-,TRBJ1-2,TRBV6-2/TRBV6-3,TGTGCCAGCAGTTACTCGATGGGGGGGGGCCCCGGCTTC,CASSYSMGGGPGF
-,-,TRBJ1-1,TRBV3-1/TRBV3-2,TGTGCCAGCAGCCAGGGGGCAGGCACTGAAGCTTTCTTT,CASSQGAGTEAFF
-,-,TRBJ2-3,TRBV25-1,TGTGCCAGCAGTGGGGAACAGGGTTCAGTGGGGGGCACAGATACGCAGTATTTT,CASSGEQGSVGGTDTQYF
TRBD1,once,TRBJ1-4,TRBV2,TGTGCCAGCAGTCGAGGACAGGGTCGGGAAAAACTGTTTTTT,CASSRGQGREKLFF
TRBD2,-,TRBJ2-1,TRBV3-1/TRBV3-2,TGTGCCAGCAGCCAAGGCGGGGGTCGCTACAATGAGCAGTTCTTC,CASSQGGGRYNEQFF
TRBD2,-,TRBJ2-3,TRBV7-3,TGTGCCAGCAGCCAGCGTGGGGGGGGCACAGATACGCAGTATTTT,CASSQRGGGTDTQYF
-,-,TRBJ2-3,TRBV2,TGTGCCAGCGGTGAGGACTCGCTTGCGCAGTATTTT,CASGEDSLAQYF
TRBD2,-,TRBJ2-5,TRBV10-3,TGTGCCATCAGTGAGCCTTTGGGAGCGGGGGTGGGGACCCAGTACTTC,CAISEPLGAGVGTQYF
TRBD1,-,TRBJ1-4,TRBV9,TGTGCCAGCAGCGTAGCGGGACAGACTAATGAAAAACTGTTTTTT,CASSVAGQTNEKLFF
-,few,TRBJ1-2,TRBV5-1,TGCGCCAGCAGCTTGGAGCAGGCCCTCTATGGCTACACCTTC,CASSLEQALYGYTF
-,-,TRBJ1-5,TRBV7-3,TGTGCCAGCAGCTTCCCCAGTCCGGGGAGCAATCAGCCCCAGCATTTT,CASSFPSPGSNQPQHF
-,-,TRBJ2-7,TRBV7-9,TGTGCCAGCAGCTTAGGACGACAGGCCGTCTTCTACGAGCAGTACTTC,CASSLGRQAVFYEQYF
-,-,TRBJ1-6,TRBV3-1/TRBV3-2,TGTGCCAGCAGTTCGGTGGGGAGGGGATCCTATAATTCACCCCTCCACTTT,CASSSVGRGSYNSPLHF
-,once,TRBJ1-2,TRBV6-5,TGTGCCAGCAGTCGCGGGGGTGATGGCTACACCTTC,CASSRGGDGYTF
-,few,TRBJ2-7,TRBV2,TGTGCCAGCGGGGAGAGCTCCTACGAGCAGTACTTC,CASGESSYEQYF
-,once,TRBJ1-4,TRBV6-5,TGTGCCAGCAACATCAGAAGGGGGGAAAAACTGTTTTTT,CASNIRRGEKLFF
-,-,TRBJ1-1,TRBV4-1,TGCGCCAGCAGCCCGGCGCCTGAGACAGGCCAATTCGCCAACACTGAAGCTTTCTTT,CASSPAPETGQFANTEAFF
-,-,TRBJ1-1,TRBV6-5,TGTGCCAGCAGTTATGTTGGAGGCACTGAAGCTTTCTTT,CASSYVGGTEAFF
TRBD1,-,TRBJ2-2,TRBV24-1,TGTGCCACCAGCACAGGGGCGAACACCGGGGAGCTGTTTTTT,CATSTGANTGELFF
TRBD1,-,TRBJ1-2,TRBV6-2/TRBV6-3,TGTGCCAGCAGTTACCAGCGGACAGGGTCTCTTAACTATGGCTACACCTTC,CASSYQRTGSLNYGYTF
TRBD2,-,TRBJ2-3,TRBV5-1,TGCGCCAGCAGCTTGGGGCTAGCGGAAGATACGCAGTATTTT,CASSLGLAEDTQYF
-,-,TRBJ1-1,TRBV29-1,TGCAGCGCCAGACAGAGCAACACTGAAGCTTTCTTT,CSARQSNTEAFF
-,few,TRBJ1-2,TRBV12-5,TGTGCTAGTGGTTCCCCGGGCCACACCGGGGGGCCCTCCTATGGCTACACCTTC,CASGSPGHTGGPSYGYTF
TRBD1,-,TRBJ1-2,TRBV5-5,TGTGCCAGCAGCTTGGTGGTTTTGGGACAGGGGGCATTAGGTGGCTACACCTTC,CASSLVVLGQGALGGYTF
-,-,TRBJ2-5,TRBV10-2,TGCGCCAGCAGTGAGTCTCAGGGTCTGGAGACCCAGTACTTC,CASSESQGLETQYF
-,-,TRBJ2-1,TRBV4-2,TGTGCCAGCAGCCAACGCACAGAGAGCTACAATGAGCAGTTCTTC,CASSQRTESYNEQFF
TRBD1,-,TRBJ1-1,TRBV2,TGTGCCAGCAGTTACCGGGACAGGGGAAATACTGAAGCTTTCTTT,CASSYRDRGNTEAFF